The 18 T cell receptor delta chains listed next were all sequenced from one sample in a study of Vδ1+ human thymocytes. These receptors have no identified antigens. The template was reverse-transcribed extracted RNA. The CDR3 regions were amplified by multiplex PCR from V-gene primers to a constant-region primer. TCRdb re-analyzed the multiplex PCR reads via CATT. The sample records under 80,000 delta-chain clones, approximately 34% being singletons. The study's findings and limits: Highly polyclonal TRG and TRD repertoires with Gaussian CDR3 length distributions appeared in thymus.

Sequencing was carried out using Vdelta1+ gamma-delta thymocytes from the thymus. Subset in this sample: FACS-sorted CD3+ TCRalphabeta- TCRVdelta1+ TCRVdelta2- thymocytes. Receptor source: a boy younger than two who had congenital heart surgery.

This clone has a handful of counts. The V and J genes are TRDV1 and TRDJ1, with a weak D call TRDD3 (6 bases). The length of the CDR3 is 19 residues. Germline CDR1 and CDR2: TSWWSYY and QGS. V was trimmed by 1 base and J by 1 base, leaving 22 bases between them. CDR3 nucleotides: TGTGCTCTTGGGGAACGAGGTGCGGGGGTTCTACTGGGCACCGATAAACTCATCTTT. Its protein is CALGERGAGVLLGTDKLIF.

The chain links TRDV1 to TRDJ1; 10 bases agree with TRDD3. The CDR3 length is 23 residues. The ends lost 1 base at V and 0 bases at J; junction bases unmatched: 23. Germline lookup yields CDR1 TSWWSYY and CDR2 QGS. The CDR3 DNA is TGTGCTCTTGGGGAACCTTGCCTTCGGCCCTACTGGGGGATTAGGCGGTACACCGATAAACTCATCTTT. Protein sequence: CALGEPCLRPYWGIRRYTDKLIF.

This clone showed up just a few times. The chain carries TRDV1 and TRDJ1; no definite D call. This CDR3 is 19 amino acids long. Germline V CDR1 and CDR2: TSWWSYY, QGS. Trimming removed 0 bases at V and 4 bases at J, with 24 bases between. CDR3 in DNA: TGTGCTCTTGGGGAACTCCCGGAACCCCTAAACCCGTACGGCGATAAACTCATCTTT. Translation: CALGELPEPLNPYGDKLIF.

The chain recombines TRDV1 with TRDJ1, with 12 positions matching TRDD3. V dropped 1 base and J dropped 0; count of bases not matched to a gene: 24. The CDR3 runs 24 residues. Germline-derived CDR1 and CDR2 are TSWWSYY and QGS. The CDR3 coding sequence is TGTGCTCTTGGGGAACCCGACCGGTGTTTGATGGGTACTGGGGGATACCCGTACACCGATAAACTCATCTTT. Translation: CALGEPDRCLMGTGGYPYTDKLIF.

In the case of this clone: This sample also contains other DNA sequences that code for the same CDR3. The genes are TRDV1 and TRDJ1, with D perhaps assigned TRDD2 or TRDD3 (8 bases each). This CDR3 comprises 22 residues. The germline gives CDR1 TSWWSYY, CDR2 QGS. V lost 5 bases to trimming and J lost 2 bases, with 36 bases between them. The CDR3 DNA follows: TGTGCTCTTGGGATCCGACTTCCTACTGGGGGGATAAAAAGCATCGGAACCGATAAACTCATCTTT. Translated, it gives CALGIRLPTGGIKSIGTDKLIF.

The V and J genes are TRDV1 and TRDJ1, with TRDD3 matching 8 bases. The CDR3 totals 20 residues. Germline V CDR1 and CDR2: TSWWSYY, QGS. Trimming cost V 1 base and J 2 bases; bases outside gene matches: 18. CDR3 amino acids: CALGEHLLGVVPVTTDKLIF. CDR3 DNA sequence: TGTGCTCTTGGGGAACACCTACTGGGGGTCGTCCCCGTTACGACCGATAAACTCATCTTT.

This clone was recorded a few times. V and J are TRDV1 and TRDJ1; 9 bases fit TRDD3. The CDR3 totals 17 residues. Germline loops: CDR1 TSWWSYY, CDR2 QGS. V was pared by 1 base and J by 11 bases, with 17 bases of the junction left unmatched. CDR3 coding DNA: TGTGCTCTTGGGGAACGGAGGAAGTTGGGGGATATCTGCAGGCTCATCTTT. Its protein product is CALGERRKLGDICRLIF.

The J gene is TRDJ1, the V gene TRDV1; 13 positions agree with TRDD3. This CDR3 contains 23 residues. J gave up 1 base and V 0 bases, and 20 bases lay outside the gene matches. Germline V gene sequence: CDR1 TSWWSYY, CDR2 QGS. CDR3 in DNA: TGTGCTCTTGGGGAACTAAGAAGCCACTCTACTGGGGGATACGAATGGGGCACCGATAAACTCATCTTT. Residues: CALGELRSHSTGGYEWGTDKLIF.

This clone was counted once. The rearrangement uses TRDV1 and TRDJ1; possible D gene TRDD3, 6 bases. This CDR3 has 20 amino acids. The germline V gene encodes CDR1 TSWWSYY and CDR2 QGS. The V and J ends lost 0 bases and 2 bases respectively, with 25 bases between them. The CDR3 DNA sequence: TGTGCTCTTGGGGAACTTTGCCCTACCACGGGGATTTCGGTAACCGATAAACTCATCTTT. It codes for CALGELCPTTGISVTDKLIF.

The chain employs TRDV2 and TRDJ1, with 8 bases that match TRDD3. The CDR3 loop spans 22 amino acids. Trimming removed 4 bases from V and 0 bases from J; junction bases left unmatched: 27. CDR1 is GEAIGNYY and CDR2 is EKD in the germline V gene. CDR3 nucleotide sequence: TGTGCCTGTGAGTTTGGGGGATCCAACCACGGAAACCAATTCTCGTACACCGATAAACTCATCTTT. Translated, it gives CACEFGGSNHGNQFSYTDKLIF.

The chain recombines TRDV1 with TRDJ1; 13 bases match TRDD3. J lost 2 bases, V lost 1 base, and 25 bases had no gene match. Germline V gene sequence: CDR1 TSWWSYY, CDR2 QGS. The CDR3 is 24 amino acids. The CDR3 nucleotides are TGTGCTCTTGGGGAACCTCATTCCTCTTTCTCCCCCTCGACTGGGGGATACGCGACCGATAAACTCATCTTT. It specifies CALGEPHSSFSPSTGGYATDKLIF.

In this sample, this clone turned up a few times. The chain carries TRDV1 and TRDJ1, with 8 bases identical to TRDD3. The J segment lost 2 bases and the V segment lost 8 bases, leaving 28 bases of the junction unmatched. The CDR3 extends over 21 amino acids. Germline values: CDR1 TSWWSYY, CDR2 QGS. The CDR3 nucleotides are TGTGCTCTTAAGGCCCCCTTCTCAACTGGGGGCCCCGGAAAGTGGACCGATAAACTCATCTTT. Its translation: CALKAPFSTGGPGKWTDKLIF.

This chain links TRDV1 with TRDJ1; a weak D match, TRDD3 (6 bases). V was shortened by 4 bases and J by 2 bases, with 14 bases between the two germline ends. The CDR3 loop spans 15 amino acids. Per the germline V gene, CDR1 is TSWWSYY and CDR2 is QGS. The CDR3 DNA is TGTGCTCTTGGGGGACAGGTGGGGGGGACCGATAAACTCATCTTT. Protein sequence: CALGGQVGGTDKLIF.

This clone was recorded a few times. The gene calls are TRDV1 and TRDJ1; tentatively, D is TRDD3 (5 bases). V dropped 2 bases and J dropped 2 bases, with 18 bases sitting between them. CDR3 size: 17 residues. From germline, CDR1 is TSWWSYY and CDR2 QGS. The CDR3 is CALGECPMGSRTDKLIF. The DNA for the CDR3 is TGTGCTCTTGGGGAATGCCCGATGGGGAGTCGGACCGATAAACTCATCTTT.

The rearrangement links TRDV1 to TRDJ1; 11 bases line up with TRDD3. CDR3 size: 18 residues. V lost 7 bases, J lost 2 bases, and 15 bases stayed unmatched. The germline CDR1 and CDR2 sequences are TSWWSYY and QGS. The CDR3 coding sequence is TGTGCTCTTGCTGGCGTTCTGGGGGATACTTGTGGAACCGATAAACTCATCTTT. Encoded protein: CALAGVLGDTCGTDKLIF.

In its sample, this clone was seen a few times. J is TRDJ1 and V is TRDV1; TRDD3 matches 13 bases. CDR1 TSWWSYY and CDR2 QGS come from the germline V gene. V lost 4 bases and J lost 0; bases outside the gene matches: 17. The CDR3 extends over 21 amino acids. CDR3: CALGGATTGGYVLSYTDKLIF. CDR3 nucleotide sequence: TGTGCTCTTGGGGGAGCTACTACTGGGGGATACGTGCTTTCTTACACCGATAAACTCATCTTT.

The gene calls are TRDV1 and TRDJ1; 10 bases map to TRDD3. V trimming: 9 bases; J trimming: 0 bases; junction bases outside the gene matches: 22. This CDR3 is 20 amino acids long. Germline V gives CDR1 TSWWSYY, CDR2 QGS. CDR3 region: CALRAFPRLGDSWDTDKLIF. The CDR3 nucleotides are TGTGCTCTGAGGGCCTTCCCGAGGCTGGGGGATAGTTGGGACACCGATAAACTCATCTTT.

This chain connects TRDV1 to TRDJ1; 9 bases match TRDD3. Germline trimming cut 4 bases from V and 1 base from J; bases unmatched to any gene: 28. The CDR3 runs to 23 residues. The germline V gene encodes CDR1 TSWWSYY and CDR2 QGS. CDR3 nucleotides: TGTGCTCTTGGGGGCCTATCCTACGCTACTATACCTGGGGGATCCCAAGCCACCGATAAACTCATCTTT. Translating it yields CALGGLSYATIPGGSQATDKLIF.